This TCR beta chain comes out of a study of response to subunit inactivated influenza vaccine. Findings of the study overall: Authors suggested few new T cells are recruited by each seasonal influenza vaccination.

Via MiXCR, TCRdb re-called the RT-PCR reads, giving one row per CDR3 protein. The top ten hold 10% to 13% of the sample, which has about 310,000 distinct CDR3 sequences, just over 20% seen once. In its sample, this clonotype was seen a few times. Its cognate antigen is unknown. With 1 base removed from V and 7 bases from J, the gap between germline ends came to 14 bases. CDR3 length: 15 amino acids. From germline, CDR1 is GTSNPN and CDR2 SVGIG (reference sequence). Sequencing was performed on PBMCs from blood, taken approximately 20 months after vaccination. This TCR was recovered from a man aged 50 to 69 who received an inactivated influenza vaccine. The rearrangement joins TRBV30 to TRBJ1-6, with a weak D call TRBD1 (6 bases). In nucleotides, the CDR3 is TGTGCCTGGAGTGCGACGACGGGACAAAATTCACCCCTCCACTTT. Protein: CAWSATTGQNSPLHF.